This TCR beta chain was profiled in a study of blood T cells in healthy people across ages. The people who gave samples were healthy Caucasians from Russia, aged about 6 to 100. Peripheral blood was drawn, ten milliliters per donor. General study findings and limits: Roughly linear declines in TCR beta diversity per million T cells occurred with age.

Using a J-beta primer mix together with a sample-barcoded 5' primer, a second PCR was run for about 6 to 12 cycles. Each of the samples gave a minimum of 2.5 million paired-end reads that contained CDR3. From the 5' RACE reads, TCRdb called clonotypes with MiXCR, one entry per CDR3 protein. The sample records 1.5 million to 2 million distinct CDR3 sequences, over 25% being singletons. The CDR3 length is 14 residues. Trimming removed 5 bases from V and 5 bases from J; junction bases left unmatched: 11. Germline V CDR1 and CDR2: DFQATT, SNEGSKA (reference sequence). A remark on this clonotype: Its antigen is as yet unknown.

The receptor was isolated from a woman in her 30s in good health. The rearrangement uses TRBV20-1 and TRBJ1-2, with 7 nucleotides matching TRBD1. Sequencing used blood. The CDR3 is CSAPSGQRLYGYTF. Written as DNA, the CDR3 is TGCAGTGCTCCCTCGGGACAGAGATTATATGGCTACACCTTC.